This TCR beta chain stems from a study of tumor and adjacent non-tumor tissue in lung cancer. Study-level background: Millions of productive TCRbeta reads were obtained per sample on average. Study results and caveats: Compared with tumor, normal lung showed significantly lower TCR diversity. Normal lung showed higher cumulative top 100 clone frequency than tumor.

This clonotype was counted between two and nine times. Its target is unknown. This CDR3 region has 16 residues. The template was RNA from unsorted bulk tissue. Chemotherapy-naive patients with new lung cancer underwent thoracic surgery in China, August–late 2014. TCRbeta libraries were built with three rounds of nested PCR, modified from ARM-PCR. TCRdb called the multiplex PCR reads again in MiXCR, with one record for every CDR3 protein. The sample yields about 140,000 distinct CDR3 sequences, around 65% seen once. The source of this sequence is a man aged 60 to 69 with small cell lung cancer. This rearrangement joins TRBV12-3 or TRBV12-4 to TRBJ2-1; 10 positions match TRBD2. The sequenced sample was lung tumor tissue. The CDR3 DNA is TGTGTCACCAACCCCCTAGCGGGAGATCTCTACAATGAGCAGTTCTTC. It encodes CVTNPLAGDLYNEQFF.